This T cell receptor (beta chain) was observed in a study of blood T cell repertoires in COVID-19. Study as a whole: PBMCs, B-cell-depleted T cells, or T cells were the source of the cDNA or gDNA that made up the material.

TCRdb's copy holds only in-frame clones and misses some; the assay was immunoSEQ multiplex PCR. The profile covers about 330,000 clones, with over 75% appearing a single time and less than 6.5% taken by the ten largest. Cohort allocation depended upon clinical history that participants reported. The sample taken for sequencing was PBMCs or T cells enriched from blood (not recorded which). The origin of this receptor is a young man who had recovered from COVID-19.

CDR3 residues: CASRGMQGAYEQYF. The CDR3 DNA sequence: TGTGCCAGCAGAGGAATGCAGGGGGCCTACGAGCAGTACTTC. The chain is built from TRBV6-5 and TRBJ2-7; 7 bases are shared with TRBD1. The junction had 7 bases not matched to a gene; V was cut back by 6 bases and J by 2 bases. This CDR3 region has 14 residues. From germline, CDR1 is MNHEY and CDR2 SVGAGI.